The 3 T cell receptor beta chains presented below share a single source sample, sequenced in a study of cytomegalovirus exposure and HLA in healthy donors. The PCR was carried out with 60 Vbeta primers and 13 Jbeta primers. Sequencing used immunoSEQ multiplex PCR; TCRdb keeps in-frame clones, though not all of them. Altogether about 120,000 clones are present, 75% to 85% being singletons, with the ten largest covering roughly 4.3%. Sequencing was done on a sample of PBMCs. The receptors originated from a man in his thirties or forties in good health and CMV-seropositive.

The rearrangement joins TRBV19 to TRBJ2-3; D is perhaps TRBD2 (5 bases). This CDR3 is built from 17 residues. The germline V and J ends were trimmed by 3 bases and 4 bases, with 20 bases remaining between them. Germline V lookup: CDR1 LNHDA, CDR2 SQIVND (reference sequence). In DNA form, the CDR3 reads TGTGCCAGTAGTATTGTCTCTGAGGGCGGTCGGCCAGATACGCAGTATTTT. Translated, it gives CASSIVSEGGRPDTQYF.

This clone has just one count. The chain is built from TRBV2 and TRBJ2-2; a weak D match, TRBD2 (5 bases). This CDR3 region has 15 residues. V was pared by 4 bases and J by 7 bases, with 16 bases between. CDR1 is SNHLY and CDR2 is FYNNEI in the germline V gene. The CDR3 loop reads CASSGITARDGELFF. CDR3 coding DNA: TGTGCCAGCAGTGGGATAACCGCTCGGGACGGGGAGCTGTTTTTT.

V gene TRBV7-9 combines with J gene TRBJ2-7; D gene uncertain. Deletions cut 4 bases from V and 5 bases from J, with 15 bases between. CDR3 size: 14 residues. CDR1 is SEHNR, CDR2 FQNEAQ, per germline (reference sequence). Written as DNA, the CDR3 is TGTGCCAGCAGCTCACGCTTGCCCGAGGACGAGCAGTACTTC. This sequence encodes CASSSRLPEDEQYF.